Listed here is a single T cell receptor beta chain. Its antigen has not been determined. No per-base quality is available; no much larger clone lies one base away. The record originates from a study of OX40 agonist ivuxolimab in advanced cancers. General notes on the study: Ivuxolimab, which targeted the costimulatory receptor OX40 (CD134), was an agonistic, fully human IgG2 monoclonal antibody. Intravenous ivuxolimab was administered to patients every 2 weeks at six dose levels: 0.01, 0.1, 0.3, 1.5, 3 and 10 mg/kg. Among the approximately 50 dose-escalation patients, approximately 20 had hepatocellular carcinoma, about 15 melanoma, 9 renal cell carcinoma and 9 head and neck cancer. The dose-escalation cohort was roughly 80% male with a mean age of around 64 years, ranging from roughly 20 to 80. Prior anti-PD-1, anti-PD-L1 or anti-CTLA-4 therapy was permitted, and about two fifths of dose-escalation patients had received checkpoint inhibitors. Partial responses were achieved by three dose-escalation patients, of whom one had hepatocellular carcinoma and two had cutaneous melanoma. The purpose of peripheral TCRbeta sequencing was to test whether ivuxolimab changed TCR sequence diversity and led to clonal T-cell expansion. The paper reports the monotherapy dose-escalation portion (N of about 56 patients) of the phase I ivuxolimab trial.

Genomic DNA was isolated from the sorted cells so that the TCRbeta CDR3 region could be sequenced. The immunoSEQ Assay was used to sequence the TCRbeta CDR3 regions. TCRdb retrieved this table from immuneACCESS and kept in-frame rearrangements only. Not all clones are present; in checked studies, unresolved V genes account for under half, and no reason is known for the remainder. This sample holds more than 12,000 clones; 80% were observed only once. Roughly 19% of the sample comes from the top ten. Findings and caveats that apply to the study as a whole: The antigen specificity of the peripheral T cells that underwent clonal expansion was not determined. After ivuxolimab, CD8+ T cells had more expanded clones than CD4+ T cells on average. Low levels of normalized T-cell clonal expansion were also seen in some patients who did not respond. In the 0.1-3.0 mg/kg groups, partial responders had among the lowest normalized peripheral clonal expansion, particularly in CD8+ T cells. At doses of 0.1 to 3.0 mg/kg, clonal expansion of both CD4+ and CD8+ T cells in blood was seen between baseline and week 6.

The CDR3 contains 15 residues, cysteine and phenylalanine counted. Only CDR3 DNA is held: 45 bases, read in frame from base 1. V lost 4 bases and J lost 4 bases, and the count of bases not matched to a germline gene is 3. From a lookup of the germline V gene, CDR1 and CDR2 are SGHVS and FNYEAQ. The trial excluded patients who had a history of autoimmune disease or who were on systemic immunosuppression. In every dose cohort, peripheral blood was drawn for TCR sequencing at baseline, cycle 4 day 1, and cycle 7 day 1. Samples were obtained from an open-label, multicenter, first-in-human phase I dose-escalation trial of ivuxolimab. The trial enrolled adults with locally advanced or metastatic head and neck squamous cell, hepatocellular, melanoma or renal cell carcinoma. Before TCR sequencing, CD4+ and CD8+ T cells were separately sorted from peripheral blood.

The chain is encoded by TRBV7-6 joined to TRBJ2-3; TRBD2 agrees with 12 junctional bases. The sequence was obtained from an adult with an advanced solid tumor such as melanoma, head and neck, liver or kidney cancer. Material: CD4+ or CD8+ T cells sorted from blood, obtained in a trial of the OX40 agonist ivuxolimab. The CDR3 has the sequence CASSYSSGRADTQYF. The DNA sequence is TGTGCCAGCAGCTACTCTAGCGGGAGGGCAGATACGCAGTATTTT. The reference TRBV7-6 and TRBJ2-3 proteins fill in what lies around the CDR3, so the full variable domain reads GAGVSQSPRYKVTKRGQDVALRCDPISGHVSLYWYRQALGQGPEFLTYFNYEAQQDKSGLPNDRFSAERPEGSISTLTIQRTEQRDSAMYRCASSYSSGRADTQYFGPGTRLTVL.